This T cell receptor (beta chain) was sequenced for a study of T cells in localized non-small cell lung cancer. Study conclusions and caveats: Of the tissues analyzed, uninvolved adjacent lung showed maximal T cell clonality, greater than tumor. For the top 100 tumor clones, a median roughly 56 also appeared in adjacent lung. Owing to sequencing of a solitary tumor region, heterogeneity cannot be discounted. With higher T cell density in blood came longer overall survival.

This clone was observed a single time. Its specificity is unknown. Between the trimmed V and J ends, which lost 5 bases and 8 bases, there was a span of 18 bases. There are 15 residues in the CDR3. The germline V gene encodes CDR1 SGHAT and CDR2 FQNNGV. Assay: immunoSEQ multiplex PCR; the TCRdb copy retains only in-frame clones and omits some. The table lists 90,000 to 100,000 clones, roughly 88% of them singletons. The V gene is TRBV11-2, the J gene TRBJ1-4, with TRBD1 as a possible D gene (6 bases). The source was PBMCs, collected before any cancer treatment. The origin of this receptor is a woman aged 40-69 years with stage II squamous cell lung carcinoma. The CDR3 sequence is CASSPDGTQGEKLFF. The CDR3 DNA follows: TGTGCCAGCAGCCCCGACGGTACCCAGGGGGAAAAACTGTTTTTT.